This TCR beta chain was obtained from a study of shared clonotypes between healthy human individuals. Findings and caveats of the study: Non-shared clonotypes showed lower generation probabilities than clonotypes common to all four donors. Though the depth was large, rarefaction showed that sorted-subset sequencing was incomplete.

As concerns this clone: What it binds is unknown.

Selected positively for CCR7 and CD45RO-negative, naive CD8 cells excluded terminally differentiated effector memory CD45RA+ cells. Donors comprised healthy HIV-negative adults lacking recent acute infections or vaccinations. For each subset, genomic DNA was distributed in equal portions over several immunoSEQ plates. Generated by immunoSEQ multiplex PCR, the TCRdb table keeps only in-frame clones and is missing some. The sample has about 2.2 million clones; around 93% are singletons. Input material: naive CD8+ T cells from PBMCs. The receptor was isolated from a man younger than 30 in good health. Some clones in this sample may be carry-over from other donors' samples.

Here the CDR3 DNA reads TGTGCCATCAGTGAGACAGGGTTTACGCACGAGCAGTACTTC. This translates into CAISETGFTHEQYF. The J gene is TRBJ2-7, the V gene TRBV10-3; TRBD1 might be the D (6 bases). The V gene lost 2 bases and the J gene lost 5 bases, with 13 bases spanning the gap. The CDR3 extends over 14 amino acids. CDR1 is ENHRY and CDR2 is SYGVKD in the germline V gene.